The 29 T cell receptor beta chains in this list originate from one sample, sequenced in a study of T cell changes during pregnancy in multiple sclerosis (dated by TCRdb to about 2019). Library construction relied on the immunoSEQ multiplex PCR assay. The table comes from immuneACCESS by way of TCRdb, which keeps in-frame sequences with V and J called. Part of the clones is missing from these tables; in studies checked, under half for an unresolved V gene and the rest for unknown reasons. The sample table shows about 30,000 clones, and roughly nine tenths are seen once. The top ten clonotypes cover 6.5% to 7% of the sample. The sequences come from CD8+ T cells from peripheral blood mononuclear cells, collected in the second trimester of pregnancy. The source of these receptors is a female donor with multiple sclerosis, enrolled in a pregnancy study.

The chain carries TRBV27 and TRBJ2-2; 7 nucleotides match TRBD1. The trim removed 5 bases at V and 6 bases at J, leaving 6 bases unmatched. This CDR3 is built from 14 residues. Germline CDR1 and CDR2: MNHEY and SMNVEV (reference sequence). This CDR3 is CASSGDRAPGELFF. CDR3 DNA sequence: TGTGCCAGCAGTGGCGACAGGGCTCCCGGGGAGCTGTTTTTT.

The J gene is TRBJ2-5, the V gene TRBV4-3, with TRBD2 identical over 13 bases. This CDR3 has 18 amino acids. Per germline, CDR1 LGHNA and CDR2 YSLEER. V lost 4 bases to trimming and J lost 0 bases; unmatched junction nucleotides: 8. The CDR3 DNA follows: TGCGCCAGCAGCCCCGGGACTAGCGGGGTCAAGTACCAAGAGACCCAGTACTTC. This gives the protein CASSPGTSGVKYQETQYF.

The CDR3 reads CASSYGPGGSYEQYF. CDR3 bases: TGTGCCAGCAGTTATGGCCCCGGCGGGAGCTACGAGCAGTACTTC. The chain recombines TRBV6-5 with TRBJ2-7; 7 nucleotides line up with TRBD2. The CDR3 consists of 15 residues. Trimming removed 3 bases from V and 3 bases from J; junction bases left unmatched: 8. Germline assignment: CDR1 MNHEY and CDR2 SVGAGI.

This chain uses TRBV27 with TRBJ2-7; 10 bases fit TRBD1. Germline lookup yields CDR1 MNHEY and CDR2 SMNVEV (reference sequence). This CDR3 is 13 amino acids long. Trimming cost V 8 bases and J 8 bases; bases outside gene matches: 9. For the CDR3, the DNA is TGTGCCAGCGGGGACAGGGGAATTCAGCAGCAGTACTTC. It yields the protein CASGDRGIQQQYF.

The chain carries TRBV27 and TRBJ2-1; 9 nucleotides line up with TRBD1. The germline V gene encodes CDR1 MNHEY and CDR2 SMNVEV (reference sequence). V was clipped by 5 bases and J by 3 bases; unmatched bases: 5. This CDR3 is 15 amino acids long. The CDR3 is CASSGTGQGYNEQFF. The DNA for the CDR3 is TGTGCCAGCAGTGGGACGGGACAGGGCTACAATGAGCAGTTCTTC.

This clone showed up just once. The chain employs TRBV6-5 and TRBJ2-7; D perhaps matches TRBD2 (6 bases). This CDR3 is 14 amino acids long. V dropped 0 bases and J dropped 5 bases, with 11 bases sitting between them. Germline CDR1 is MNHEY and CDR2 is SVGAGI. In DNA form, the CDR3 reads TGTGCCAGCAGTTACTCGCCGGCGGGACACGAGCAGTACTTC. Protein: CASSYSPAGHEQYF.

The V and J genes are TRBV27 and TRBJ1-2, with D possibly being TRBD1 (5 bases). There are 15 residues in the CDR3. The germline V and J ends were trimmed by 2 bases and 1 base, with 11 bases remaining between them. Germline-derived CDR1 and CDR2 are MNHEY and SMNVEV (reference sequence). CDR3 in DNA: TGTGCCAGCAGTTTAAGACAGTCGATTAACTATGGCTACACCTTC. Amino acids: CASSLRQSINYGYTF.

This clone was observed a single time. The J gene is TRBJ2-5, the V gene TRBV29-1; perhaps TRBD2 as D (5 bases). In germline, CDR1 is SQVTM, CDR2 ANQGSEA. The CDR3 covers 16 residues. V was clipped by 0 bases and J by 5 bases, with 19 bases between them. Here the CDR3 reads CSVEDWDRRLRETQYF. The CDR3 bases are TGCAGCGTTGAAGATTGGGATCGGAGGCTACGGGAGACCCAGTACTTC.

This chain uses TRBV27 with TRBJ2-7; D not resolved. CDR1 and CDR2 (germline): MNHEY, SMNVEV (reference sequence). V dropped 5 bases and J dropped 4 bases, with 21 bases sitting between them. CDR3 length: 16 amino acids. CDR3 DNA: TGTGCCAGCAGTCCCCTCGGAATCAACGACGGGTACGAGCAGTACTTC. Its translation: CASSPLGINDGYEQYF.

The V call is TRBV19, the J call TRBJ1-2; 7 nucleotides align to TRBD1. V lost 5 bases and J lost 4; bases outside the gene matches: 4. Germline values: CDR1 LNHDA, CDR2 SQIVND (reference sequence). The CDR3 consists of 13 residues. This chain's CDR3 is CASSQGTAYGYTF. Here the CDR3 DNA reads TGTGCCAGTAGTCAAGGGACAGCCTATGGCTACACCTTC. The entire variable domain, with the rest obtained from reference TRBV19 and TRBJ1-2, is as follows: DGGITQSPKYLFRKEGQNVTLSCEQNLNHDAMYWYRQDPGQGLRLIYYSQIVNDFQKGDIAEGYSVSREKKESFPLTVTSAQKNPTAFYLCASSQGTAYGYTFGSGTRLTVV.

The rearrangement links TRBV10-3 to TRBJ2-7; 7 nucleotides match TRBD2. CDR1 and CDR2 from the germline V gene are ENHRY and SYGVKD. CDR3 length equals 15 residues. V shed 0 bases and J 2 bases; nucleotides not matched to a gene: 4. The CDR3 DNA is TGTGCCATCAGTGAGTCAGGCGGGAGCCCCTACGAGCAGTACTTC. It specifies CAISESGGSPYEQYF.

This chain connects TRBV7-9 to TRBJ1-2; D not certain. Germline V gene sequence: CDR1 SEHNR, CDR2 FQNEAQ (reference sequence). The ends were cut back, 5 bases at V and 8 bases at J, with 15 bases in the middle. The CDR3 is 13 residues long. The CDR3 DNA reads as TGTGCCAGCAGCGCCTCCGGGTCAAGAGGCTACACCTTC. This codes for CASSASGSRGYTF.

This clone came up once. The gene calls are TRBV27 and TRBJ2-7, with a possible D match to TRBD2 (5 bases). The CDR3 contains 13 residues. V lost 4 bases and J lost 3, with 10 bases in between. In germline, CDR1 is MNHEY, CDR2 SMNVEV (reference sequence). The chain's CDR3 is CASSYGGGYEQYF. As DNA, the CDR3 is TGTGCCAGCAGTTATGGCGGAGGCTACGAGCAGTACTTC.

The rearrangement links TRBV10-3 to TRBJ2-4, with 12 bases fitting TRBD2. The V segment lost 2 bases and the J segment 7 bases; nucleotides outside the gene matches: 18. The CDR3 is made up of 20 amino acids. Looked up from germline, CDR1 is ENHRY and CDR2 is SYGVKD. The CDR3 region is CAISEARLAGDPGYLNIQYF. CDR3 DNA sequence: TGTGCCATCAGTGAGGCGAGACTAGCGGGAGACCCCGGTTATCTGAACATTCAGTACTTC.

This rearrangement joins TRBV4-2 to TRBJ2-7, with D perhaps matching TRBD2 (6 bases). CDR3 length: 16 residues. Germline V gene data show CDR1 as LGHNA and CDR2 as YNFKEQ. V shed 3 bases and J shed 4 bases, with 19 bases lying between them. This chain's CDR3 is CASSQLGVSGVYEQYF. The CDR3 region has the DNA TGTGCCAGCAGCCAGCTCGGGGTTAGCGGAGTTTACGAGCAGTACTTC.

The genes are TRBV30 and TRBJ1-1, with 9 bases that match TRBD1. CDR1 is GTSNPN, CDR2 SVGIG, per germline (reference sequence). The CDR3 is made up of 14 amino acids. The ends lost 1 base at V and 4 bases at J; junction bases unmatched: 4. The CDR3 protein is CAWSESTGGTEAFF. For the CDR3, the DNA is TGTGCCTGGAGTGAGTCGACAGGGGGCACTGAAGCTTTCTTT.

This chain uses TRBV4-1 with TRBJ2-5, with D uncertain. Trimming removed 3 bases at V and 7 bases at J, with 12 bases between. The germline V gene has CDR1 MGHRA and CDR2 YSYEKL. This CDR3 is 13 amino acids long. Written as DNA, the CDR3 is TGCGCCAGCAGCCAGGAGAAGGCGGTGACCCAGTACTTC. This codes for CASSQEKAVTQYF.

This sequence joins TRBV28 and TRBJ2-5; 8 bases map to TRBD2. The CDR3 extends over 15 amino acids. From germline, CDR1 is MDHEN and CDR2 SYDVKM. V lost 7 bases to trimming and J lost 2 bases; unmatched junction nucleotides: 9. The CDR3: CASNPLGREQETQYF. The CDR3 DNA reads as TGTGCCAGCAACCCTCTCGGGAGGGAGCAAGAGACCCAGTACTTC. Full variable domain (rest looked up from reference TRBV28 and TRBJ2-5): DVKVTQSSRYLVKRTGEKVFLECVQDMDHENMFWYRQDPGLGLRLIYFSYDVKMKEKGDIPEGYSVSREKKERFSLILESASTNQTSMYLCASNPLGREQETQYFGPGTRLLVL.

The V and J genes are TRBV7-9 and TRBJ2-1; 9 bases fit TRBD2. In germline, CDR1 is SEHNR, CDR2 FQNEAQ (reference sequence). The CDR3 contains 15 residues. V was pared by 2 bases and J by 7 bases, with 6 bases of the junction left unmatched. The CDR3 DNA follows: TGTGCCAGCAGCTTATTTAGCGGGAGTTTTAATGAGCAGTTCTTC. It encodes CASSLFSGSFNEQFF.

The chain carries TRBV25-1 and TRBJ2-1, with unresolved D. CDR1 and CDR2 (germline): MGHDK, SYGVNS. V was pared by 8 bases and J by 4 bases, with 18 bases between. The CDR3 consists of 15 residues. CDR3 in DNA: TGTGCCAGCGCCCTAGGAGAGGCCCATTACAATGAGCAGTTCTTC. It codes for CASALGEAHYNEQFF.

V and J are TRBV6-1 and TRBJ2-7, with 9 bases matching TRBD1. The junction had 5 bases not matched to a gene; V was cut back by 6 bases and J by 2 bases. This CDR3 has 14 residues. The germline V gene has CDR1 MNHNS and CDR2 SASEGT. CDR3 nucleotide sequence: TGTGCCAGCAGAACCGGGACAGGGCCCTACGAGCAGTACTTC. It codes for CASRTGTGPYEQYF.

This chain connects TRBV7-8 to TRBJ2-7; 13 bases fit TRBD2. The CDR3 has 16 residues. J gave up 2 bases and V 4 bases, and 5 bases lay outside the gene matches. Germline loops: CDR1 SGHVS, CDR2 FQNEAQ. The CDR3: CASSSGTSGTTYEQYF. The CDR3 bases are TGTGCCAGCAGCTCAGGGACTAGCGGGACCACCTACGAGCAGTACTTC.

V and J are TRBV4-3 and TRBJ2-5, with 11 positions matching TRBD2. The germline V gene has CDR1 LGHNA and CDR2 YSLEER. The CDR3 length is 16 residues. After removal of 3 bases from V and 5 bases from J, the junction contained 8 bases not matched to a gene. CDR3 sequence (DNA): TGCGCCAGCAGCCAGTTAGCGGGGGGGAGTTGGGAGACCCAGTACTTC. Its translation: CASSQLAGGSWETQYF.

V usage is TRBV28 and J usage is TRBJ2-1; the D is unclear. The V gene lost 4 bases and the J gene lost 0 bases, with 13 bases spanning the gap. The germline CDR1 and CDR2 sequences are MDHEN and SYDVKM. This CDR3 is 16 amino acids long. The CDR3, as DNA: TGTGCCAGCAGTTCCCCCTCGGAGAGCTCCTACAATGAGCAGTTCTTC. Residues: CASSSPSESSYNEQFF.

The V call is TRBV27, the J call TRBJ2-3; D gene ambiguous. This CDR3 has 11 residues. The germline V gene encodes CDR1 MNHEY and CDR2 SMNVEV (reference sequence). The germline V and J ends were trimmed by 8 bases and 6 bases, with 9 bases remaining between them. The CDR3 DNA sequence: TGTGCCAGCCTCCACATCGATACGCAGTATTTT. Protein: CASLHIDTQYF.

The V call is TRBV9, the J call TRBJ2-1; the D is unclear. V was shortened by 3 bases and J by 7 bases, with 14 bases between the two germline ends. Germline assignment: CDR1 SGDLS and CDR2 YYNGEE. The CDR3 covers 14 residues. CDR3 bases: TGTGCCAGCAGCGGAGGAGAATCGTGGAATGAGCAGTTCTTC. This gives the protein CASSGGESWNEQFF.

The V call is TRBV27, the J call TRBJ2-7; D may be TRBD2 (5 bases). CDR1 and CDR2 from the germline V gene are MNHEY and SMNVEV (reference sequence). This CDR3 contains 13 residues. Trimming cost V 3 bases and J 5 bases, with 11 bases left between them. The chain's CDR3 is CASSFLRGHEQYF. The DNA of the CDR3 is TGTGCCAGCAGTTTCTTGAGAGGGCACGAGCAGTACTTC.

The chain uses TRBV10-3 and TRBJ2-3, with TRBD2 matching over 10 bases. In germline, CDR1 is ENHRY, CDR2 SYGVKD. Trimming cost V 8 bases and J 2 bases; bases outside gene matches: 16. This CDR3 has 18 residues. The CDR3 coding sequence is TGTGCCATCGGCCTATATCAGGCTAGCGGGAGCCCCACAGATACGCAGTATTTT. Protein: CAIGLYQASGSPTDTQYF.

This clone was seen once. The chain uses TRBV7-9 and TRBJ1-2; D remains unclear. Trimming stripped 7 bases from V and 4 bases from J, with 10 bases between. This CDR3 is 12 amino acids long. Germline values: CDR1 SEHNR, CDR2 FQNEAQ (reference sequence). CDR3 in DNA: TGTGCCAGCATATCGAGCGGCTATGGCTACACCTTC. Encoded protein: CASISSGYGYTF.